This T cell receptor (beta chain) was sequenced during a study of technical replicates of blood from a few donors. V lost 1 base and J lost 2; bases outside the gene matches: 6. The CDR3 is 16 amino acids. The germline V gene encodes CDR1 LNHNV and CDR2 YYDKDF (reference sequence). Clones were read by immunoSEQ multiplex PCR, and TCRdb kept only the in-frame ones, dropping some. This sample has about 14,000 clones, with more than 75% found just once. This receptor was identified in a human donor in good health. The chain is built from TRBV15 and TRBJ2-7; 9 positions agree with TRBD2. Sequencing was carried out using PBMCs. CDR3 in amino acids: CATSRVRLAGPYEQYF. The DNA of the CDR3 is TGTGCCACCAGCAGAGTTAGGCTAGCGGGGCCCTACGAGCAGTACTTC.